These 25 T cell receptor beta chains were all obtained from the same sample, sequenced in a study of cytomegalovirus exposure and HLA in healthy donors. PCR amplification relied on 60 Vbeta primers (plus 13 Jbeta primers). Using immunoSEQ multiplex PCR, the repertoire was profiled, and TCRdb retains in-frame clones only, with some absent. The data contain 150,000 to 200,000 clones, approximately 73% of them singletons. Material: PBMCs. The receptors come from a man in his fifties in good health and CMV-seronegative.

The chain recombines TRBV7-2 with TRBJ2-7; D not resolved. The V gene lost 1 base and the J gene lost 10 bases, with 14 bases spanning the gap. Germline CDR1 SGHTA, CDR2 FQGNSA. The CDR3 runs 13 residues. The CDR3 DNA reads TGTGCCAGCAGCTTAGACAGTATTTTAGGACAGTACTTC. It translates to CASSLDSILGQYF.

V is TRBV11-2 and J is TRBJ1-2, with 11 bases identical to TRBD1. The CDR3 spans 16 residues. The J segment lost 8 bases and the V segment lost 1 base, leaving 9 bases of the junction unmatched. Germline V gene sequence: CDR1 SGHAT, CDR2 FQNNGV. The CDR3 nucleotides are TGTGCCAGCAGCTTAGGAGTTGGACAGGGGGCGTCCGGCTACACCTTC. Protein sequence: CASSLGVGQGASGYTF.

The chain uses TRBV6-5 and TRBJ2-1, with 7 bases matching TRBD2. V was clipped by 0 bases and J by 6 bases; unmatched bases: 2. The CDR3 contains 14 residues. Germline lookup yields CDR1 MNHEY and CDR2 SVGAGI. This CDR3 reads CASSYSGGGNEQFF. The CDR3 bases are TGTGCCAGCAGTTACTCGGGGGGGGGCAATGAGCAGTTCTTC.

The DNA of the CDR3 is TGTGCCAGCAGCCTACTAGCGGGGGGAAGTGATACGCAGTATTTT. Its protein is CASSLLAGGSDTQYF. V is TRBV5-6 and J is TRBJ2-3; 12 bases agree with TRBD2. The germline CDR1 and CDR2 sequences are SGHDT and YYEEEE. The CDR3 length is 15 residues. Unmatched junction bases numbered 6, after V lost 4 bases and J lost 6 bases. Using reference TRBV5-6 and TRBJ2-3 for the parts outside the CDR3, the full variable domain is DAGVTQSPTHLIKTRGQQVTLRCSPKSGHDTVSWYQQALGQGPQFIFQYYEEEERQRGNFPDRFSGHQFPNYSSELNVNALLLGDSALYLCASSLLAGGSDTQYFGPGTRLTVL.

This chain links TRBV7-2 with TRBJ1-2, with TRBD1 matching over 8 bases. The CDR3 has 15 amino acids. The trim removed 1 base at V and 2 bases at J, leaving 3 bases unmatched. Germline V gives CDR1 SGHTA, CDR2 FQGNSA. This CDR3 reads CASSLDTGGNYGYTF. The DNA for the CDR3 is TGTGCCAGCAGCTTAGATACAGGGGGGAACTATGGCTACACCTTC.

This rearrangement joins TRBV6-6 to TRBJ2-7; 7 bases are a match to TRBD1. The CDR3 is 15 amino acids. V shed 6 bases, J shed 3 bases, and the junction held 11 bases outside the gene matches. The germline V gene encodes CDR1 MNHNY and CDR2 SVGAGI (reference sequence). CDR3 protein: CASRPRDRPFYEQYF. Written as DNA, the CDR3 is TGTGCCAGCAGACCCCGGGACAGACCCTTCTACGAGCAGTACTTC.

V and J are TRBV4-1 and TRBJ2-5, with D possibly TRBD2 on 5 matching bases. The germline V gene encodes CDR1 MGHRA and CDR2 YSYEKL. V was trimmed by 5 bases and J by 7 bases, leaving 8 bases between them. The CDR3 is 11 amino acids. In nucleotides, the CDR3 is TGCGCCAGCAGCACCGCGGGGACCCAGTACTTC. Residues: CASSTAGTQYF.

This clone was seen only a few times. This rearrangement joins TRBV7-9 to TRBJ2-3; 8 bases agree with TRBD1. Trimming at V came to 9 bases and at J to 14 bases, leaving 13 bases not matched to a gene. Germline values: CDR1 SEHNR, CDR2 FQNEAQ (reference sequence). The CDR3 totals 12 residues. This CDR3 reads CARGAGTGSLYF. The CDR3 bases are TGTGCCAGAGGAGCCGGGACAGGCTCCTTGTATTTT.

This chain connects TRBV7-2 to TRBJ2-1; 7 positions agree with TRBD2. This CDR3 spans 16 amino acids. V dropped 2 bases and J dropped 5; count of bases not matched to a gene: 9. CDR1 and CDR2 from the germline V gene are SGHTA and FQGNSA. CDR3 DNA: TGTGCCAGCAGCTTACATGGCGGGGGAATGAACAATGAGCAGTTCTTC. Amino acid sequence: CASSLHGGGMNNEQFF.

The rearrangement joins TRBV11-3 to TRBJ2-1; 8 positions match TRBD2. This CDR3 region has 15 residues. V gave up 4 bases and J gave up 3 bases; unmatched junction bases: 5. From germline, CDR1 is SGHNT and CDR2 YENEEA. This chain's CDR3 is CASSSGGAVYNEQFF. The CDR3 bases are TGTGCCAGCAGCTCCGGGGGGGCGGTCTACAATGAGCAGTTCTTC. The whole variable domain, filled in from reference TRBV11-3 and TRBJ2-1, reads EAGVVQSPRYKIIEKKQPVAFWCNPISGHNTLYWYLQNLGQGPELLIRYENEEAVDDSQLPKDRFSAERLKGVDSTLKIQPAELGDSAVYLCASSSGGAVYNEQFFGPGTRLTVL.

Only a few counts were recorded for this clone. One junction end disagrees with the germline gene, perhaps due to a read error. The chain combines TRBV7-7 with TRBJ2-3; 10 bases fit TRBD2. The CDR3 extends over 16 amino acids. Germline V gene lookup returns CDR1 SSHAT and CDR2 FNYEAQ (reference sequence). The CDR3, as DNA: TGTGCTAGCAGCTTAGGGCAACTAGCGGGGCCCGATACGCAGTATTTT. Translating gives CASSLGQLAGPDTQYF.

This chain links TRBV6-1 with TRBJ2-3; 7 bases agree with TRBD1. The CDR3 loop spans 14 amino acids. Germline values: CDR1 MNHNS, CDR2 SASEGT. Trimming cost V 6 bases and J 1 base; bases outside gene matches: 4. CDR3 residues: CASRFTGGTDTQYF. CDR3 in DNA: TGTGCCAGCAGGTTCACAGGGGGCACAGATACGCAGTATTTT.

CDR3 residues: CASSPSGTSGFRELFF. DNA of the CDR3: TGTGCCAGCAGCCCCTCCGGGACTAGCGGTTTCAGGGAGCTGTTTTTT. The chain joins TRBV28 to TRBJ2-2; 11 positions match TRBD2. Germline CDR1 MDHEN, CDR2 SYDVKM. This CDR3 is 16 amino acids long. Trimming at V came to 6 bases and at J to 9 bases, leaving 12 bases not matched to a gene.

The V gene is TRBV7-2, the J gene TRBJ2-3; 9 positions match TRBD2. The CDR3 is 17 amino acids. In germline, CDR1 is SGHTA, CDR2 FQGNSA. V was pared by 5 bases and J by 4 bases, with 13 bases of the junction left unmatched. Here the CDR3 reads CASSLRGRLAGSDTQYF. DNA of the CDR3: TGTGCCAGCAGCCTTAGGGGCCGGCTAGCGGGGTCAGATACGCAGTATTTT.

The V call is TRBV27, the J call TRBJ2-7; 7 positions agree with TRBD2. Germline trimming cut 3 bases from V and 4 bases from J; bases unmatched to any gene: 9. The CDR3 consists of 15 residues. Germline CDR1 and CDR2: MNHEY and SMNVEV (reference sequence). CDR3: CASSLFSGRSYEQYF. CDR3 bases: TGTGCCAGCAGTTTGTTTAGCGGGCGGTCGTACGAGCAGTACTTC.

The chain couples TRBV28 to TRBJ1-4, with a weak D call TRBD1 (6 bases). This CDR3 is 17 amino acids long. Per the germline V gene, CDR1 is MDHEN and CDR2 is SYDVKM. V was clipped by 5 bases and J by 7 bases, with 23 bases between them. CDR3 bases: TGTGCCAGCAGTCAAATAAATTACAGGGCCCGGGGTGAAAAACTGTTTTTT. Protein sequence: CASSQINYRARGEKLFF.

The gene calls are TRBV9 and TRBJ1-3; TRBD1 is a possible D gene (6 bases). The CDR3 sequence is 15 residues long. The germline V gene encodes CDR1 SGDLS and CDR2 YYNGEE. V lost 3 bases to trimming and J lost 4 bases, with 14 bases between them. Written as DNA, the CDR3 is TGTGCCAGCAGCGCGGACAGATTGTGGGGAAACACCATATATTTT. Residues: CASSADRLWGNTIYF.

The chain carries TRBV10-3 and TRBJ2-5, with 8 bases matching TRBD2. Germline V lookup: CDR1 ENHRY, CDR2 SYGVKD. The J segment lost 5 bases and the V segment lost 3 bases, leaving 5 bases of the junction unmatched. The CDR3 is made up of 14 amino acids. The CDR3 sequence: CAISDSGGSETQYF. CDR3 nucleotide sequence: TGTGCCATCAGTGACTCGGGGGGGTCTGAGACCCAGTACTTC.

This chain links TRBV9 with TRBJ2-5; 10 positions agree with TRBD2. The V gene end was trimmed by 4 bases and the J gene end by 3 bases; junction bases not matched to a gene: 3. The length of the CDR3 is 14 residues. Germline loops: CDR1 SGDLS, CDR2 YYNGEE. The CDR3 loop is CASSIGLAEETQYF. The CDR3, as DNA: TGTGCCAGCAGCATAGGACTAGCGGAAGAGACCCAGTACTTC.

This clone was counted a few times. V is TRBV6-5 and J is TRBJ2-2; maybe TRBD2 (5 bases). Germline assignment: CDR1 MNHEY and CDR2 SVGAGI. The V gene lost 2 bases and the J gene lost 4 bases, with 11 bases spanning the gap. The CDR3 consists of 15 residues. The CDR3 here is CASSYERWATGELFF. CDR3 DNA sequence: TGTGCCAGCAGTTACGAGCGGTGGGCCACCGGGGAGCTGTTTTTT.

The chain uses TRBV4-1 and TRBJ1-2; D remains ambiguous. This CDR3 contains 15 residues. Trimming removed 1 base from V and 4 bases from J, with 13 bases in between. From germline, CDR1 is MGHRA and CDR2 YSYEKL. The CDR3 region has the DNA TGCGCCAGCAGCCAAGTAGGCGGGTCGGGCTATGGCTACACCTTC. Amino acids: CASSQVGGSGYGYTF.

This chain connects TRBV5-1 to TRBJ2-7; 9 nucleotides agree with TRBD1. CDR1 and CDR2 (germline): SGHRS, YFSETQ. This CDR3 spans 15 amino acids. After removal of 0 bases from V and 2 bases from J, the junction contained 3 bases not matched to a gene. The CDR3 loop is CASSLAGQGTYEQYF. CDR3 bases: TGCGCCAGCAGCTTGGCGGGACAGGGAACCTACGAGCAGTACTTC.

This clone was recorded once. V usage is TRBV7-3 and J usage is TRBJ1-1; D uncertain. Trimming cost V 5 bases and J 1 base, with 8 bases left between them. The length of the CDR3 is 13 residues. Germline V gene lookup returns CDR1 SGHTA and CDR2 FQGTGA. Written as DNA, the CDR3 is TGTGCCAGCAGCCCCCTCCCGAACACTGAAGCTTTCTTT. It codes for CASSPLPNTEAFF.

The rearrangement uses TRBV11-2 and TRBJ1-4; D not resolved. This CDR3 region has 16 residues. Germline CDR1 reads SGHAT; CDR2 reads FQNNGV. Deletions cut 3 bases from V and 1 base from J, with 12 bases between. The CDR3 reads CASSFNILLTNEKLFF. CDR3 bases: TGTGCCAGCAGCTTCAACATTCTTTTAACTAATGAAAAACTGTTTTTT. The complete variable domain, with remaining parts taken from reference TRBV11-2 and TRBJ1-4, reads EAGVAQSPRYKIIEKRQSVAFWCNPISGHATLYWYQQILGQGPKLLIQFQNNGVVDDSQLPKDRFSAERLKGVDSTLKIQPAKLEDSAVYLCASSFNILLTNEKLFFGSGTQLSVL.

CDR3 region: CASSYQGNLFKTQYF. In nucleotides, the CDR3 is TGTGCCAGCAGTTACCAGGGGAACCTCTTTAAGACCCAGTACTTC. The rearrangement uses TRBV28 and TRBJ2-5; D might be TRBD1 (6 bases). This CDR3 spans 15 amino acids. The ends were cut back, 4 bases at V and 6 bases at J, with 18 bases in the middle. Germline V gene data show CDR1 as MDHEN and CDR2 as SYDVKM.